This T cell receptor beta chain comes out of a study of vaccination and CD4 T cells after COVID-19. Study summary: Culture controls were given either a CEFX pool, an HIV-1 Nef pool, or no peptide.

This clonotype has just a few counts. The antigen is undetermined. With the Oncomine TCR Beta short-read assay, DNA from cultured CD4+ T cells was sequenced. Cultured CD4+ T cells yielded the extracted genomic DNA. MiXCR was run by TCRdb on the PCR reads, yielding one entry per CDR3 protein. The sample has 5,700 or so distinct CDR3 sequences, under 40% seen once; the top ten hold about a third. The V end was cut by 3 bases, the J end by 4 bases, with 12 bases between. In germline, CDR1 is DFQATT, CDR2 SNEGSKA (reference sequence). The CDR3 covers 13 residues. Treatment: approximately nine-day PBMC culture with coronavirus spike peptide pools or control peptides (ViraFEST assay).

Here the sequenced sample was CD4+ T cells from blood, cultured in vitro, taken after SARS-CoV-2 vaccination. This receptor was identified in a human donor who had recovered from COVID-19. The chain has TRBV20-1 and TRBJ1-1; D unresolved. CDR3 residues: CSASQSVGTEAFF. DNA for the CDR3: TGCAGTGCTAGCCAAAGTGTGGGCACTGAAGCTTTCTTT.